Listed below are T cell receptor beta chains from one sample, sequenced in a study of CD4+ T cells in melanoma. The protocol was immunoSEQ multiplex PCR, while the TCRdb copy is restricted to in-frame clones and leaves out a portion. The sample includes roughly 20,000 clones, around 79% seen only once; the top ten take less than 4%. The sequenced material came from cells from a culture (not recorded whether cultured in vitro). These receptors originate from a human donor with melanoma. CDR3s include the opening cysteine and the closing phenylalanine or tryptophan. The D gene is left open where the match is weak.

TRBV5-6	TRBD2	CASSRVAGGQEQFF
TRBV29-1	NA	CSSDEGGTDTQYF
TRBV6-1	TRBD1	CASSRQGHEQYF
TRBV7-2	TRBD2	CASSLAASGGPEQFF
TRBV4-1	TRBD1	CASSQGLVGGQRGNTIYF
TRBV5-4	NA	CASSLRWSTDTQYF
TRBV18	TRBD2	CASSPGLAEETQYF
TRBV6-6	NA	CASSYQGVNYGYTF
TRBV5-4	NA	CASSSLREDTQYF
TRBV15	NA	CATSRDRRRGRTGELFF
TRBV5-1	NA	CASSPLVSGDNEQFF
TRBV5-1	NA	CASRQMGGGRGYGYTF
TRBV5-6	TRBD1	CASRETGAIYYGYTF
TRBV11-2	NA	CASSLGTAEELFF
TRBV6-1	NA	CASGRTLYGYTF
TRBV11-3	NA	CASSSTGTDTQYF
TRBV7-3	NA	CASSLTPDQETQYF
TRBV9	TRBD1	CASSSSRGQYGYTF
TRBV7-9	TRBD1	CASSSRDRSNTEAFF
TRBV7-8	NA	CASSRVGARGSYNEQFF
TRBV7-3	NA	CASSLVQGGSGANVLTF
TRBV27	TRBD1	CASSRGGADRVGYTF
TRBV12-5	NA	CASGSQGYRELFF
TRBV1	NA	CTSSQVRPDFVRCETQYF
TRBV12-5	NA	CASGETGGNTIYF
TRBV15	NA	CATSRDRGPSTDTQYF
TRBV5-4	NA	CASSLRADSYEQYF
TRBV5-5	NA	CASSQVGGLTNEKLFF
TRBV5-1	NA	CASSWSGRNTEAFF
TRBV19	TRBD1	CASTLRGVGQPQHF
TRBV2	NA	CASSGERGATGEQYF